This TCR beta chain originates from a study of beta chain features in type 1 diabetes. Expressed TCRB transcripts were sequenced, since all the RNA that had been isolated was reverse transcribed. Assay used: immunoSEQ multiplex PCR; TCRdb lists only in-frame clones, some missing. The sample comprises around 430,000 clones, over 25% of which are singletons, and about 0.065% rests with the top ten. V was pared by 6 bases and J by 1 base, with 12 bases between. The germline CDR1 and CDR2 sequences are SQVTM and ANQGSEA. This CDR3 is built from 13 residues. This clone was counted between two and nine times.

The J gene is TRBJ1-1, the V gene TRBV29-1, with D hard to call. The sequenced sample consisted of naive CD4+ T cells from blood. This receptor was obtained from a man younger than 30 in good health. DNA for the CDR3: TGCAGCGTGGCCGAGACACCGAACACTGAAGCTTTCTTT. Protein: CSVAETPNTEAFF.